This TCR beta chain emerged from a study of a mutant IDH1 vaccine in newly diagnosed glioma. Study background: Previous treatment comprised radiotherapy, temozolomide, or both, mostly both.

Overall study findings and caveats: It seemed that pseudoprogression was not linked to changes in the top peripheral T cell clonotypes. Vaccination induced immune responses in 93.3% of patients.

Note on this clone: What it recognizes is unknown.

TCRdb's copy holds only in-frame clones and misses some; the assay was immunoSEQ multiplex PCR. This table holds 45,000 to 65,000 clones, 80% to 90% found once. Time point here: baseline, week 1 (first vaccination visit). As to treatment: pre-vaccination baseline after standard-of-care therapy. Donors' newly diagnosed IDH1-mutant WHO grade 3 or 4 astrocytomas lacked nuclear ATRX. This CDR3 spans 17 amino acids. Trimming left V 1 base short and J 5 bases short, with 17 bases between. Per the germline V gene, CDR1 is SGHTA and CDR2 is FQGNSA. This TCR came from a man between 18 and 35 years old with glioma. The V and J genes are TRBV7-2 and TRBJ2-2; D unclear. The sequenced sample was PBMCs, obtained from a glioma patient treated with radiotherapy, temozolomide or both. DNA of the CDR3: TGTGCCAGCAGCTTAGGGCTCCTGGGATCTAGGACCGGGGAGCTGTTTTTT. Translating it yields CASSLGLLGSRTGELFF.